This T cell receptor (beta chain) was identified in a study of CD8+CD57+ T cells in acquired aplastic anemia. Genomic DNA acted as the template from which TCR beta VDJ combination and CDR3 sequence profiling were carried out. TCRdb reprocessed the reads with MiXCR, giving one entry per CDR3 protein. Here the sample spans 200,000 to 250,000 distinct CDR3 sequences, 40% to 60% being singletons. CDR1 is DFQATT and CDR2 is SNEGSKA in the germline V gene (reference sequence). The CDR3 is 15 amino acids. Patients who underwent sequencing had shown CD8+CD57+ cell expansion by flow cytometry. Patients had undergone no therapy by the time their blood was sampled. About this clonotype: The antigen is undetermined. A junction boundary mismatches the germline segment, possibly from a read error.

Broader study findings: Overlapping CD8+ CDR3 repertoires of patients and controls contained some 30 shared sequences.

The specimen was sorted CD4+, CD8+, or CD8+CD57+ T cells (not recorded which) from PBMCs. The sequence was obtained from a human donor with aplastic anemia. This chain links TRBV20-1 with TRBJ2-7, with D possibly TRBD2 on 7 matching bases. In DNA, the CDR3 is TGCAGTGCTAGAGATGGGGGGGCGAGGTCCTACGAGCGGTACTTC. This gives the protein CSARDGGARSYERYF.